The rows below give T cell receptor beta chains drawn from one sample of a study of cytomegalovirus exposure and HLA in healthy donors. Repertoires were generated with immunoSEQ multiplex PCR, while TCRdb's copy carries only in-frame clones and drops some. The sample lists about 200,000 clones, about 86% occurring once. The material sequenced was PBMCs. Receptors originate from a man aged 35-49 years in good health and CMV-seropositive. CDR3s include the opening cysteine and the closing phenylalanine or tryptophan. A D gene is named only where the DNA matches it firmly. Clone size, where shown, is once, few, many, or a class for clones that have expanded.

NA TRBD2 TRBV18 CASSPPGSGSYNEQFF
NA TRBD1 TRBV19 CASSPVGGITGELFF
once NA TRBV6-1 CASSDDRRTYEQYF
NA NA TRBV6-6 CASSHALSGVYYGYTF
NA NA TRBV6-5 CASSPSAGYNEQFF
NA TRBD1 TRBV28 CASSLSYRTGNEQFF
NA NA TRBV11-2 CASSLGGGATNEKLFF
NA TRBD1 TRBV27 CASSLVGQGGGQPQHF
NA NA TRBV19 CPTGRLANTGELFF
NA NA TRBV27 CASGRQNTEAFF
NA NA TRBV19 CASSFRTEMNTEAFF
NA TRBD1 TRBV7-8 CASSFRTGGVNEQFF
few NA TRBV7-9 CASSPLEKLFF
NA NA TRBV5-4 CASSLESGRSTDTQYF
few NA TRBV28 CATLRGIYEQYF
once NA TRBV11-1 CASSLALVQTAHFF
NA NA TRBV4-2 CASSQERGRRNTIYF
once TRBD2 TRBV10-1 CASKAGLALSYEQYF
few NA TRBV7-9 CARLDSTNTGELFF
NA TRBD1 TRBV27 CASTRRTGSADTQYF
NA NA TRBV7-6 CASSPSADPKTYEQYF
NA NA TRBV4-3 CASSQVTGVVHEQYF
NA NA TRBV5-1 CASSLERVEYGYTF
NA NA TRBV10-2 CASSEARNTIYF
NA TRBD2 TRBV11-1 CASSLGPSGRALVYEQFF
few NA TRBV6-5 CASSLRDYQETQYF
NA TRBD2 TRBV7-9 CASSSGLANTGELFF
NA NA TRBV6-6 CASSLLALEKQYF
NA NA TRBV6-1 CASSEGGANYGYTF
NA NA TRBV11-3 CASSIKTGTEAFF
NA NA TRBV2 CASSEVSLTGELFF
NA TRBD1 TRBV19 CASSPRQGLGSNQPQHF
NA TRBD1 TRBV6-5 CASSPGTGGYQPQHF
NA NA TRBV28 CASSPGGVRQPQHF
once TRBD2 TRBV28 CASRPTGTSVGTDTQYF
NA NA TRBV4-2 CASSQEGRIEAFF
NA NA TRBV4-1 CASSPRAGDKNEKLFF
few TRBD1 TRBV6-5 CASRPGDREGKGYTF